This is a list of T cell receptor beta chains from one sample in a study of T-cell memory formation after mild COVID-19. TCRdb reprocessed the 5' RACE reads via MiXCR and lists one record per CDR3 protein. The top ten clones hold around 9.2% of a sample with 350,000 to 500,000 distinct CDR3 sequences, 20% of them seen once. Sequencing input: PBMCs or a T cell subset sorted from them (not recorded which). The receptors were sampled from an adult woman who had mild COVID-19 (a few samples of this study predate the infection). Cell type and time point are not known. The CDR3 runs from the conserved cysteine through the conserved F or W. Each record gives: clone size, D gene, V gene, J gene, CDR3 protein, CDR3 DNA. The D gene is left open where the match is weak. Rows may omit the clone size; those that give it use once, few, many or a size class.

abundance: -; d_gene: -; v_gene: TRBV10-3; j_gene: TRBJ2-7; CDR3aa: CAIARTYEQYF; CDR3nt: TGTGCCATCGCCCGGACTTACGAGCAGTACTTC
abundance: -; d_gene: -; v_gene: TRBV4-1; j_gene: TRBJ2-5; CDR3aa: CASSQAVGGGGTQYF; CDR3nt: TGCGCCAGCAGCCAAGCAGTGGGGGGAGGCGGGACCCAGTACTTC
abundance: -; d_gene: -; v_gene: TRBV7-9; j_gene: TRBJ1-5; CDR3aa: CASSSPGWDQPQHF; CDR3nt: TGTGCCAGCAGCTCCCCGGGATGGGATCAGCCCCAGCATTTT
abundance: -; d_gene: -; v_gene: TRBV15; j_gene: TRBJ2-3; CDR3aa: CATRDPQGTDTQYF; CDR3nt: TGTGCCACCAGGGACCCCCAGGGAACAGATACGCAGTATTTT
abundance: -; d_gene: TRBD1; v_gene: TRBV5-1; j_gene: TRBJ2-3; CDR3aa: CASSWGQGMADTQYF; CDR3nt: TGCGCCAGCAGCTGGGGACAGGGGATGGCAGATACGCAGTATTTT
abundance: -; d_gene: -; v_gene: TRBV20-1; j_gene: TRBJ2-7; CDR3aa: CSARSVLTYEQYF; CDR3nt: TGCAGTGCTAGGTCGGTCCTGACCTACGAGCAGTACTTC
abundance: many; d_gene: -; v_gene: TRBV29-1; j_gene: TRBJ2-7; CDR3aa: CSARDSTYEQYF; CDR3nt: TGCAGCGCTCGGGACTCAACCTACGAGCAGTACTTC
abundance: many; d_gene: TRBD1; v_gene: TRBV27; j_gene: TRBJ1-1; CDR3aa: CASSGQANTEAFF; CDR3nt: TGTGCCAGCAGCGGACAGGCGAACACTGAAGCTTTCTTT
abundance: few; d_gene: -; v_gene: TRBV9; j_gene: TRBJ1-3; CDR3aa: CASSVGTAGNTIYF; CDR3nt: TGTGCCAGCAGCGTAGGGACAGCAGGAAACACCATATATTTT
abundance: -; d_gene: TRBD2; v_gene: TRBV6-5; j_gene: TRBJ2-2; CDR3aa: CASSGGSTAGELFF; CDR3nt: TGTGCCAGCAGCGGCGGGAGTACGGCCGGGGAGCTGTTTTTT
abundance: -; d_gene: TRBD1; v_gene: TRBV4-1; j_gene: TRBJ1-4; CDR3aa: CASTDRGFEKLFF; CDR3nt: TGCGCCAGCACCGACAGGGGTTTCGAAAAACTGTTTTTT
abundance: few; d_gene: -; v_gene: TRBV18; j_gene: TRBJ2-3; CDR3aa: CASSPRAATDTQYF; CDR3nt: TGTGCCAGCTCACCACGGGCGGCCACAGATACGCAGTATTTT
abundance: few; d_gene: TRBD1; v_gene: TRBV19; j_gene: TRBJ1-1; CDR3aa: CASRPGGLTEAFF; CDR3nt: TGTGCCAGTAGGCCAGGGGGCCTAACTGAAGCTTTCTTT
abundance: -; d_gene: -; v_gene: TRBV9; j_gene: TRBJ2-3; CDR3aa: CASSSRTVTDTQYF; CDR3nt: TGTGCCAGCAGCTCAAGGACTGTTACAGATACGCAGTATTTT
abundance: many; d_gene: TRBD2; v_gene: TRBV5-1; j_gene: TRBJ2-2; CDR3aa: CASRPGLGNTGELFF; CDR3nt: TGCGCCAGCCGTCCGGGACTAGGAAACACCGGGGAGCTGTTTTTT
abundance: few; d_gene: -; v_gene: TRBV6-5; j_gene: TRBJ2-1; CDR3aa: CATSPPGNEQFF; CDR3nt: TGTGCCACCTCCCCCCCTGGCAATGAGCAGTTCTTC
abundance: few; d_gene: -; v_gene: TRBV5-6; j_gene: TRBJ2-3; CDR3aa: CASNLSPTDTQYF; CDR3nt: TGTGCCAGCAACTTAAGCCCCACAGATACGCAGTATTTT
abundance: -; d_gene: -; v_gene: TRBV18; j_gene: TRBJ1-1; CDR3aa: CASSPQHGNTEAFF; CDR3nt: TGTGCCAGCTCACCACAACACGGCAACACTGAAGCTTTCTTT
abundance: few; d_gene: -; v_gene: TRBV13; j_gene: TRBJ1-1; CDR3aa: CASSWIGPSNTEAFF; CDR3nt: TGTGCCAGCAGCTGGATCGGTCCGTCGAACACTGAAGCTTTCTTT
abundance: -; d_gene: -; v_gene: TRBV27; j_gene: TRBJ2-2; CDR3aa: CASSLLTPMASTGELFF; CDR3nt: TGTGCCAGCAGTTTACTCACACCCATGGCGAGCACCGGGGAGCTGTTTTTT
abundance: few; d_gene: TRBD1; v_gene: TRBV15; j_gene: TRBJ2-1; CDR3aa: CATSRERWDRGGNEQFF; CDR3nt: TGTGCCACCAGCAGAGAACGGTGGGACAGGGGCGGCAATGAGCAGTTCTTC
abundance: few; d_gene: -; v_gene: TRBV5-6; j_gene: TRBJ2-5; CDR3aa: CASSFKWGETQYF; CDR3nt: TGTGCCAGCAGCTTTAAGTGGGGGGAGACCCAGTACTTC
abundance: -; d_gene: -; v_gene: TRBV9; j_gene: TRBJ2-1; CDR3aa: CASSVADGIVYNEQFF; CDR3nt: TGTGCCAGCAGCGTAGCAGACGGGATAGTGTACAATGAGCAGTTCTTC
abundance: once; d_gene: -; v_gene: TRBV5-6; j_gene: TRBJ1-2; CDR3aa: CATRGPNYGYTF; CDR3nt: TGTGCCACCCGGGGACCTAACTATGGCTACACCTTC
abundance: -; d_gene: TRBD2; v_gene: TRBV7-8; j_gene: TRBJ2-2; CDR3aa: CASSQRAGGGGRELFF; CDR3nt: TGTGCCAGCAGCCAGAGAGCGGGGGGGGGAGGAAGGGAGCTGTTTTTT
abundance: -; d_gene: -; v_gene: TRBV5-1; j_gene: TRBJ2-6; CDR3aa: CASSPDGPSGANVLTF; CDR3nt: TGCGCCAGCAGCCCGGACGGTCCCTCTGGGGCCAACGTCCTGACTTTC
abundance: few; d_gene: TRBD1; v_gene: TRBV5-1; j_gene: TRBJ1-1; CDR3aa: CASSYGQGMDEAFF; CDR3nt: TGCGCCAGCAGCTACGGACAGGGGATGGACGAAGCTTTCTTT
abundance: -; d_gene: TRBD2; v_gene: TRBV4-1; j_gene: TRBJ2-1; CDR3aa: CASSPQPTSGEYNEQFF; CDR3nt: TGCGCCAGCAGCCCCCAGCCGACTAGCGGGGAGTACAATGAGCAGTTCTTC
abundance: few; d_gene: -; v_gene: TRBV20-1; j_gene: TRBJ1-5; CDR3aa: CSAPWWADRNQPQHF; CDR3nt: TGCAGTGCACCCTGGTGGGCGGACCGCAATCAGCCCCAGCATTTT
abundance: few; d_gene: -; v_gene: TRBV19; j_gene: TRBJ2-1; CDR3aa: CASSMESSNPYNEQFF; CDR3nt: TGTGCCAGTAGTATGGAATCTAGTAACCCCTACAATGAGCAGTTCTTC
abundance: -; d_gene: -; v_gene: TRBV7-2; j_gene: TRBJ1-1; CDR3aa: CASSPRTAEAFF; CDR3nt: TGTGCCAGCAGCCCACGGACAGCTGAAGCTTTCTTT
abundance: few; d_gene: TRBD1; v_gene: TRBV7-6; j_gene: TRBJ1-4; CDR3aa: CASSLEQRTGTVFF; CDR3nt: TGTGCCAGCAGCTTAGAACAGAGGACAGGGACAGTTTTTTTT
abundance: few; d_gene: -; v_gene: TRBV24-1; j_gene: TRBJ2-5; CDR3aa: CATSDRTVQETQYF; CDR3nt: TGTGCCACCAGTGACAGGACAGTCCAAGAGACCCAGTACTTC
abundance: -; d_gene: -; v_gene: TRBV7-8; j_gene: TRBJ2-7; CDR3aa: CASSLTGGQLHEQYF; CDR3nt: TGTGCCAGCAGCTTAACGGGGGGACAGCTCCACGAGCAGTACTTC
abundance: few; d_gene: TRBD1; v_gene: TRBV7-9; j_gene: TRBJ1-3; CDR3aa: CASSPSTGGASGNTIYF; CDR3nt: TGTGCCAGCAGCCCCTCTACAGGGGGCGCTTCTGGAAACACCATATATTTT